This is a list of T cell receptor beta chains from one sample in a study of lymphopenia after photon versus proton radiotherapy. Profiled with immunoSEQ multiplex PCR; TCRdb holds only in-frame clones, not every one. The data hold tens of thousands of clones, with approximately 91% observed a single time. Sequencing used peripheral blood, obtained from a patient treated with photon-based radiotherapy. These receptors were taken from a woman aged 70 to 79 with pancreatic cancer. CDR3s include the opening cysteine and the closing phenylalanine or tryptophan. Fields, in order: CDR3 DNA, CDR3 protein, D gene, clone size, J gene, V gene, CDR3 length. A D gene is named only where the DNA matches it firmly. Rows give clone size only sometimes, using once, few, many, or a class for an expanded clone.

cdr3_nt: TGTGCCAGCAGCCCGGCGGGAGGGCCGGGCGGGGAGCTGTTTTTT
cdr3_aa: CASSPAGGPGGELFF
d_call: TRBD2
clone_size: NA
j_call: TRBJ2-2
v_call: TRBV9
cdr3_length: 15

cdr3_nt: TGCGCCAGCAGCTTAGGGGGCCAAGAGACCCAGTACTTC
cdr3_aa: CASSLGGQETQYF
d_call: NA
clone_size: NA
j_call: TRBJ2-5
v_call: TRBV5-1
cdr3_length: 13

cdr3_nt: TGTGCCAGCAGCTCCGAGTATACAGGGGTTGGCTACACCTTC
cdr3_aa: CASSSEYTGVGYTF
d_call: TRBD1
clone_size: NA
j_call: TRBJ1-2
v_call: TRBV7-2
cdr3_length: 14

cdr3_nt: TGTGCCAGCAGTGAAGCGGAGAGGGGGTATAGCAATCAGCCCCAGCATTTT
cdr3_aa: CASSEAERGYSNQPQHF
d_call: NA
clone_size: NA
j_call: TRBJ1-5
v_call: TRBV2
cdr3_length: 17

cdr3_nt: TGTGCCAGCGGGGACCCATACAATGAGCAGTTCTTC
cdr3_aa: CASGDPYNEQFF
d_call: NA
clone_size: NA
j_call: TRBJ2-1
v_call: TRBV27
cdr3_length: 12

cdr3_nt: TGTGCCAGCAGCCGTGAACTAGCGGGAGGCAGCGAGCAGTACTTC
cdr3_aa: CASSRELAGGSEQYF
d_call: TRBD2
clone_size: NA
j_call: TRBJ2-7
v_call: TRBV7-9
cdr3_length: 15

cdr3_nt: TGTGCCAGCAGCTTACTCAGTACCTACAATGAGCAGTTCTTC
cdr3_aa: CASSLLSTYNEQFF
d_call: NA
clone_size: NA
j_call: TRBJ2-1
v_call: TRBV7-8
cdr3_length: 14

cdr3_nt: TGTGCCAGCAGTTTTTCGACAGGGTTGCTTGGCTACACCTTC
cdr3_aa: CASSFSTGLLGYTF
d_call: TRBD1
clone_size: NA
j_call: TRBJ1-2
v_call: TRBV28
cdr3_length: 14

cdr3_nt: TGTGCCAGCAGCTTTCCATACACTGAAGCTTTCTTT
cdr3_aa: CASSFPYTEAFF
d_call: NA
clone_size: NA
j_call: TRBJ1-1
v_call: TRBV7-2
cdr3_length: 12

cdr3_nt: TGTGCCAGCTCACCGCCCAACGGGGGGGGCTACAATGAGCAGTTCTTC
cdr3_aa: CASSPPNGGGYNEQFF
d_call: TRBD2
clone_size: NA
j_call: TRBJ2-1
v_call: TRBV18
cdr3_length: 16

cdr3_nt: TGTGCTAGTGGTTTGGCGGGGACAGAGGAGCAGTTCTTC
cdr3_aa: CASGLAGTEEQFF
d_call: TRBD1
clone_size: NA
j_call: TRBJ2-1
v_call: TRBV12-5
cdr3_length: 13

cdr3_nt: TGTGCCAGCAGCTTGGCCGGTAGCTACCCGAGGGGTGAGCAGTTCTTC
cdr3_aa: CASSLAGSYPRGEQFF
d_call: NA
clone_size: NA
j_call: TRBJ2-1
v_call: TRBV5-5
cdr3_length: 16

cdr3_nt: TGTGCCTGGAGTGTTCCGGCTAATGAAAAACTGTTTTTT
cdr3_aa: CAWSVPANEKLFF
d_call: NA
clone_size: NA
j_call: TRBJ1-4
v_call: TRBV30
cdr3_length: 13

cdr3_nt: TGTGCCAGCAGCTTGGCGGGTTACAGGGGAGCTTTCTTT
cdr3_aa: CASSLAGYRGAFF
d_call: TRBD1
clone_size: NA
j_call: TRBJ1-1
v_call: TRBV5-6
cdr3_length: 13

cdr3_nt: TGTGCCAGCAGCCGCCGGCGGGACAAGCAAGAGACCCAGTACTTC
cdr3_aa: CASSRRRDKQETQYF
d_call: NA
clone_size: NA
j_call: TRBJ2-5
v_call: TRBV7-9
cdr3_length: 15

cdr3_nt: TGTGCCAGCTCAACGACAGCTGAAGCTTTCTTT
cdr3_aa: CASSTTAEAFF
d_call: NA
clone_size: NA
j_call: TRBJ1-1
v_call: TRBV18
cdr3_length: 11

cdr3_nt: TGTGCCAGCTCACCCCCAGGATCGAACACTGAAGCTTTCTTT
cdr3_aa: CASSPPGSNTEAFF
d_call: NA
clone_size: NA
j_call: TRBJ1-1
v_call: TRBV18
cdr3_length: 14

cdr3_nt: TGTGCCAGCTCACGGGACAGGGGTAGGGATGGCTACACCTTC
cdr3_aa: CASSRDRGRDGYTF
d_call: TRBD1
clone_size: NA
j_call: TRBJ1-2
v_call: TRBV18
cdr3_length: 14

cdr3_nt: TGTGCCAGCAGTGAAGTTGGTGTGGGCAATCAGCCCCAGCATTTT
cdr3_aa: CASSEVGVGNQPQHF
d_call: NA
clone_size: NA
j_call: TRBJ1-5
v_call: TRBV6-1
cdr3_length: 15

cdr3_nt: TGTGCCAGCAGTGAGTTAGCGGGGGAAATAGCCAAAAACATTCAGTACTTC
cdr3_aa: CASSELAGEIAKNIQYF
d_call: TRBD2
clone_size: NA
j_call: TRBJ2-4
v_call: TRBV2
cdr3_length: 17

cdr3_nt: TGTGCCAGCTCACCATCAGGGGGAGGTCAGCCCCAGCATTTT
cdr3_aa: CASSPSGGGQPQHF
d_call: TRBD1
clone_size: NA
j_call: TRBJ1-5
v_call: TRBV18
cdr3_length: 14

cdr3_nt: TGTGCCAGCAGTTACGGGACAGCCTCTGGAAACACCATATATTTT
cdr3_aa: CASSYGTASGNTIYF
d_call: TRBD1
clone_size: NA
j_call: TRBJ1-3
v_call: TRBV28
cdr3_length: 15

cdr3_nt: TGTGCCAGCAGCCAATCGAAGGTGGGGGAGTATAATCAGTACTTC
cdr3_aa: CASSQSKVGEYNQYF
d_call: NA
clone_size: many
j_call: TRBJ2-4
v_call: TRBV16
cdr3_length: 15

cdr3_nt: TGCAGCGTTGAAGGCCTTCGGGAAAAGGGAGAGACCCAGTACTTC
cdr3_aa: CSVEGLREKGETQYF
d_call: NA
clone_size: NA
j_call: TRBJ2-5
v_call: TRBV29-1
cdr3_length: 15

cdr3_nt: TGTGCCAGCAGCGTTGGGGCCCGGGCCTCTTCCTCTGAGCAGTTCTTC
cdr3_aa: CASSVGARASSSEQFF
d_call: NA
clone_size: NA
j_call: TRBJ2-1
v_call: TRBV9
cdr3_length: 16

cdr3_nt: TGCGCCAGCAGCCAAGCTACAGGGGGTGCAGAGCAGTACTTC
cdr3_aa: CASSQATGGAEQYF
d_call: TRBD1
clone_size: NA
j_call: TRBJ2-7
v_call: TRBV4-1
cdr3_length: 14

cdr3_nt: TGTGCCAGCAGCCAAGATATCGCAGGGGGGCAGACCCAGTACTTC
cdr3_aa: CASSQDIAGGQTQYF
d_call: NA
clone_size: NA
j_call: TRBJ2-5
v_call: TRBV4-2
cdr3_length: 15

cdr3_nt: TGTGCCAGCTCACCACGGCGGCGGGACAATGAGCAGTTCTTC
cdr3_aa: CASSPRRRDNEQFF
d_call: NA
clone_size: NA
j_call: TRBJ2-1
v_call: TRBV18
cdr3_length: 14

cdr3_nt: TGTGCCAGCAGTTTAAGCAGTAACTATGGCTACACCTTC
cdr3_aa: CASSLSSNYGYTF
d_call: NA
clone_size: NA
j_call: TRBJ1-2
v_call: TRBV27
cdr3_length: 13

cdr3_nt: TGCGCCAGCAGCCAAGAACTCGACAACCGTTATGAGCAGTTCTTC
cdr3_aa: CASSQELDNRYEQFF
d_call: NA
clone_size: NA
j_call: TRBJ2-1
v_call: TRBV4-1
cdr3_length: 15

cdr3_nt: TGTGCCAGCAGCACGTATAGCGGGAGAACGCAAGAGACCCAGTACTTC
cdr3_aa: CASSTYSGRTQETQYF
d_call: TRBD2
clone_size: NA
j_call: TRBJ2-5
v_call: TRBV9
cdr3_length: 16

cdr3_nt: TGTGCCAGCAGCTTCTTTTATCCGAGACTAGGGACCACAGATACGCAGTATTTT
cdr3_aa: CASSFFYPRLGTTDTQYF
d_call: NA
clone_size: NA
j_call: TRBJ2-3
v_call: TRBV5-6
cdr3_length: 18

cdr3_nt: TGTGCCAGCAGCCAAGGACAGGGGGCCGGGACTGAAGCTTTCTTT
cdr3_aa: CASSQGQGAGTEAFF
d_call: TRBD1
clone_size: NA
j_call: TRBJ1-1
v_call: TRBV4-2
cdr3_length: 15

cdr3_nt: TGTGCCAGCAGCTTAGGGGGGACAGCTAACACCGGGGAGCTGTTTTTT
cdr3_aa: CASSLGGTANTGELFF
d_call: TRBD1
clone_size: NA
j_call: TRBJ2-2
v_call: TRBV11-2
cdr3_length: 16

cdr3_nt: TGTGCCAGTGGGGACAGGGGCCCTACCTACGAGCAGTACTTC
cdr3_aa: CASGDRGPTYEQYF
d_call: TRBD1
clone_size: NA
j_call: TRBJ2-7
v_call: TRBV19
cdr3_length: 14

cdr3_nt: TGTGCCATCAGTGCAGCCAGGGGGCGCGAGCAGTACTTC
cdr3_aa: CAISAARGREQYF
d_call: TRBD1
clone_size: NA
j_call: TRBJ2-7
v_call: TRBV10-3
cdr3_length: 13

cdr3_nt: TGTGCCAGCAGTTTCGGGGGGGAGGGTATAGAGACCCAGTACTTC
cdr3_aa: CASSFGGEGIETQYF
d_call: TRBD2
clone_size: NA
j_call: TRBJ2-5
v_call: TRBV28
cdr3_length: 15

cdr3_nt: TGTGCCAGCAGTGATGGCTTGGGAAATGAAAAACTGTTTTTT
cdr3_aa: CASSDGLGNEKLFF
d_call: NA
clone_size: NA
j_call: TRBJ1-4
v_call: TRBV2
cdr3_length: 14

cdr3_nt: TGCGCCAGCAGCTTCGGGCCCCTCGAGACCCGCGAGCAGTACTTC
cdr3_aa: CASSFGPLETREQYF
d_call: NA
clone_size: NA
j_call: TRBJ2-7
v_call: TRBV5-1
cdr3_length: 15

cdr3_nt: TGTGCCAGCAGCTCGACAGGGGGTGATCAGCCCCAGCATTTT
cdr3_aa: CASSSTGGDQPQHF
d_call: TRBD1
clone_size: NA
j_call: TRBJ1-5
v_call: TRBV11-2
cdr3_length: 14

cdr3_nt: TGTGCCAGTAGTTTGAGGGCCCTCGACTATGGCTACACCTTC
cdr3_aa: CASSLRALDYGYTF
d_call: NA
clone_size: NA
j_call: TRBJ1-2
v_call: TRBV19
cdr3_length: 14

cdr3_nt: TGTGCCAGCAGCTTGAGTAACCAGTTAAGCGAGCAGTACTTC
cdr3_aa: CASSLSNQLSEQYF
d_call: NA
clone_size: NA
j_call: TRBJ2-7
v_call: TRBV5-4
cdr3_length: 14

cdr3_nt: TGTGCCAGCTCACCCCCCGGGGGGCATCAGCCCCAGCATTTT
cdr3_aa: CASSPPGGHQPQHF
d_call: NA
clone_size: NA
j_call: TRBJ1-5
v_call: TRBV18
cdr3_length: 14

cdr3_nt: TGTGCCAGCAGCGCGACTAGCGGGAGCTACCAAGAGACCCAGTACTTC
cdr3_aa: CASSATSGSYQETQYF
d_call: TRBD2
clone_size: NA
j_call: TRBJ2-5
v_call: TRBV7-9
cdr3_length: 16

cdr3_nt: TGTGCCATCAGTGAAAAACGGGGGTCGGAGACCCAGTACTTC
cdr3_aa: CAISEKRGSETQYF
d_call: NA
clone_size: NA
j_call: TRBJ2-5
v_call: TRBV10-3
cdr3_length: 14

cdr3_nt: TGTGCCAGCAGCCAGCAGGACAGCCCCCAGTACTTC
cdr3_aa: CASSQQDSPQYF
d_call: NA
clone_size: NA
j_call: TRBJ2-5
v_call: TRBV28
cdr3_length: 12

cdr3_nt: TGCGCCAGCAGCCAAGTGATCCTTGGAACTAGCGGGAGAGGAACCTACGAGCAGTACTTC
cdr3_aa: CASSQVILGTSGRGTYEQYF
d_call: TRBD2
clone_size: NA
j_call: TRBJ2-7
v_call: TRBV4-1
cdr3_length: 20

cdr3_nt: TGTGCTAGTGGTTTCTTTCGCTCCTACAATGAGCAGTTCTTC
cdr3_aa: CASGFFRSYNEQFF
d_call: NA
clone_size: NA
j_call: TRBJ2-1
v_call: TRBV12-5
cdr3_length: 14

cdr3_nt: TGTGCCAGCAGCTTAGAAGGACAGCAAGCTTTCTTT
cdr3_aa: CASSLEGQQAFF
d_call: NA
clone_size: NA
j_call: TRBJ1-1
v_call: TRBV11-1
cdr3_length: 12

cdr3_nt: TGTGCCAGCAGCCATAGCGGGGGGGGCGTGGATACGCAGTATTTT
cdr3_aa: CASSHSGGGVDTQYF
d_call: TRBD2
clone_size: NA
j_call: TRBJ2-3
v_call: TRBV6-1
cdr3_length: 15

cdr3_nt: TGTGCCAGCAGCTTAACCAGCGGGAGCGCAGATACGCAGTATTTT
cdr3_aa: CASSLTSGSADTQYF
d_call: TRBD2
clone_size: NA
j_call: TRBJ2-3
v_call: TRBV7-2
cdr3_length: 15